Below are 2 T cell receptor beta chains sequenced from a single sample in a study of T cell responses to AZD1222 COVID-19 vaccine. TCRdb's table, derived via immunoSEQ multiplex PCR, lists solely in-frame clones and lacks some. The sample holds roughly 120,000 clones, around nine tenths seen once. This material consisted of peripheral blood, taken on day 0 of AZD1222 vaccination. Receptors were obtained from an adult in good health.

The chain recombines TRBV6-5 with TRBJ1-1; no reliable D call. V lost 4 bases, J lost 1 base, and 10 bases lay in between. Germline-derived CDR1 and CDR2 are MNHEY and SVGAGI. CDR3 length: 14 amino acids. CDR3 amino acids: CASSSSGKNTEAFF. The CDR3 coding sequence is TGTGCCAGCAGTTCTTCTGGGAAGAACACTGAAGCTTTCTTT.

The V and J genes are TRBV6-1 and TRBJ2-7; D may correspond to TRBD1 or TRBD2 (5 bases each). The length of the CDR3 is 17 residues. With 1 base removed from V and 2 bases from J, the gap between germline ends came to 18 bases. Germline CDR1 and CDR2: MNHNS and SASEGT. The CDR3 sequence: CASSEGETDTIPYEQYF. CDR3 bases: TGTGCCAGCAGTGAAGGGGAGACAGATACGATTCCCTACGAGCAGTACTTC.